Listed here is a single TCR beta chain. It lacks a known antigen. No much larger clone exists at a distance of one base, and base qualities are not known. This entry comes from a study of shared clonotypes between healthy human individuals (dated by TCRdb to 2018 to 2020). Regarding the study in general: The cohort included a few men and a couple of women between 18 and 49 years of age. Between about 0.94 and 8.9 billion PBMCs per donor were obtained by leukapheresis. For each donor, three plates each were used for CD4 naive and CD4 memory, two plates were used for CD8 naive, and one plate was used for CD8 memory. Libraries were prepared and TCR repertoires were sequenced by different laboratories using diverse techniques, in order to increase sequencing depth and limit assay-specific biases. Blood TCR repertoires of roughly five healthy adults were deeply sequenced to estimate repertoire size and the extent of clonotype sharing between individuals.

Using the deep immunoSEQ assay, TCR CDR3 regions were amplified from genomic DNA by multiplex PCR. For each cell subset, the extracted genomic DNA was distributed evenly across all wells of several immunoSEQ 96-well plates, and each plate served as one replicate. For sorted subsets, roughly 0.2 ug genomic DNA, equal to 30,000 or so T cell genomes, was loaded into each replicate PCR. Purified libraries were quantified with a Qubit 3.0 fluorometer, sized on a Bioanalyzer 2100, and re-quantified with the KAPA Library Quantification kit. Every immunoSEQ 96-well plate was sequenced on a dedicated single-read 150-cycle Illumina NextSeq 550 flow cell. The source study handled its data this way. The immunoSEQ output contained only junctional sequences without quality scores, so filtering could not match that applied to full-length reads. Sequences were annotated with PyIR, a Python wrapper for IgBLAST v1.9, using IMGT germline references to assign V/J genes and CDR3. Any read was removed if the V/J assignment was weak (E-value above 1e-6), the CDR3 was missing, or the read contained stop codons, out-of-frame junctions, or ambiguous translated residues. V3J clonotypes were defined as sequences sharing the same inferred V gene, J gene, and CDR3 amino acid sequence. The percentage overlap between two repertoires was calculated by dividing the number of shared unique clonotypes by the size of the smaller repertoire. RTK rarefaction, the Chao1 estimator, and Recon v2.1 estimates of unobserved clonotypes were used to assess repertoire richness. Generation probabilities for all TCRbeta clonotypes obtained by the gDNA method from four donors were computed using OLGA. This is the immuneACCESS table as TCRdb keeps it, with only in-frame sequences that have V and J called. A part of the clones is gone; compared with another copy, unresolved V genes explain less than half, and the rest is unexplained. V, J and clone size reflect that table, while D and trimming were determined from the DNA. The sample profile shows about 2.4 million clones; around 94% of them were found once. The ten largest clones take up 0.13% to 0.15% of the sample.

The donors were healthy, HIV-negative adults with no recently reported acute infections or vaccinations. Every donor was a Caucasian adult living in Nashville, Tennessee, USA. CD4+ T cells were enriched through magnetic negative selection, after which naive cells were positively selected on CD45RA and the remaining negative fraction served as the memory subset. After blood collection by leukapheresis, PBMCs were isolated using Ficoll-Histopaque density gradient centrifugation and then cryopreserved in the vapor phase of liquid nitrogen. Analytical flow cytometry was used to check the purity and quantity of each magnetically sorted T cell population. Genomic DNA was isolated from every sorted fraction and measured by UV absorbance on a Nanodrop 2000c. Overall results and qualifications from the work: Larger estimated clonotype richness was generally found for naive subsets than for memory subsets. Sharing across a few donors was observed for around 5% of naive CD4, over 3% of naive CD8, 2% to 2.5% of memory CD4, and 0.4% of memory CD8 clonotypes. Because the study included a small number of donors, the genetic and exposure-history diversity represented was limited. Compared with non-shared clonotypes, clonotypes shared by all four sorted-subset donors had higher generation probabilities. Incomplete sequencing was indicated by rarefaction of sorted-subset datasets, despite the large sequencing depth. Only blood was sampled, and tissue TCR repertoires likely differ from those in blood. Pairwise subsampling led to the expectation that sequencing depth would affect the degree of clonotype sharing among donors.

The sequence derives from a man aged 18-30 years in good health. Sequencing was performed on naive CD4+ T cells sorted from blood. This specimen's cell subset or site label, interpreted: CD45RA+ positively selected.

The nucleotides read TGTGCCAGCAGTTACGGGAACTATAATTCACCCCTCCACTTT. This is translated as CASSYGNYNSPLHF. The sequence joins TRBV6-5 to TRBJ1-6, with no confidently assigned D gene. Via the germline V gene, CDR1 is MNHEY and CDR2 SVGAGI. Trimming removed 2 bases from V and 3 bases from J, leaving 5 bases between the germline ends. The CDR3 numbers 14 residues from cysteine through phenylalanine. Just CDR3 DNA is preserved here, 42 bases in frame from base 1.